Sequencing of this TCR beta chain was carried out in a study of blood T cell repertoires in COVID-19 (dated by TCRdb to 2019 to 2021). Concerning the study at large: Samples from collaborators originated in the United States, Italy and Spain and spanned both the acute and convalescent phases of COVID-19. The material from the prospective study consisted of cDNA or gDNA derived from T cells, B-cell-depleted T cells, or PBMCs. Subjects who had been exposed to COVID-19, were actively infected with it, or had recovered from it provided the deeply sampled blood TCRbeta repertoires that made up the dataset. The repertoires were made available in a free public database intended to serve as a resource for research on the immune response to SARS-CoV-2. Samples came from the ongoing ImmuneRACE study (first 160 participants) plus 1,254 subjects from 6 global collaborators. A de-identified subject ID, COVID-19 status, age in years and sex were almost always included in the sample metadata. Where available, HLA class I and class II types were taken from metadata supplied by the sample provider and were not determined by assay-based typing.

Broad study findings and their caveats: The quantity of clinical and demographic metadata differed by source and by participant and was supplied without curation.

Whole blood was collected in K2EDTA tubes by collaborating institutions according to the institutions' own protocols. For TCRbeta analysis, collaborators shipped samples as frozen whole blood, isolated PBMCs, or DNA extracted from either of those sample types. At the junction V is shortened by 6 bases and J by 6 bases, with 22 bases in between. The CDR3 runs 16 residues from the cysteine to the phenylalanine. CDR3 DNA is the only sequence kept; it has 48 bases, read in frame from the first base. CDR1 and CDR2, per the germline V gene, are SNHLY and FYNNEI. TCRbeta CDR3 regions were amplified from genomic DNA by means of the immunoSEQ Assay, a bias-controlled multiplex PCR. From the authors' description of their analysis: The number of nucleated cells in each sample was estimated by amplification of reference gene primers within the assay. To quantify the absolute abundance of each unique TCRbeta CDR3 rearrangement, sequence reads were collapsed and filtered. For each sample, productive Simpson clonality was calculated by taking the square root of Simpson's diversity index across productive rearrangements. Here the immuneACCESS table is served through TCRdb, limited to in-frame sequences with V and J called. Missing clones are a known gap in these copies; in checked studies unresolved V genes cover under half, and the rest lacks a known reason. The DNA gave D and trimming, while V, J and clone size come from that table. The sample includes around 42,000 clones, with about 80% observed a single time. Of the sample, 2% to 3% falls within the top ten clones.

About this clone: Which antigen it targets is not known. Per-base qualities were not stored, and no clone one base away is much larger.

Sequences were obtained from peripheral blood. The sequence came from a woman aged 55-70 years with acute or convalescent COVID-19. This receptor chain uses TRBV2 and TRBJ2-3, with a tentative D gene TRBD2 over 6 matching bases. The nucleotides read TGTGCCAGCAGCCGAACGGGACGGGACTTCCGTGATACGCAGTATTTT. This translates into CASSRTGRDFRDTQYF.